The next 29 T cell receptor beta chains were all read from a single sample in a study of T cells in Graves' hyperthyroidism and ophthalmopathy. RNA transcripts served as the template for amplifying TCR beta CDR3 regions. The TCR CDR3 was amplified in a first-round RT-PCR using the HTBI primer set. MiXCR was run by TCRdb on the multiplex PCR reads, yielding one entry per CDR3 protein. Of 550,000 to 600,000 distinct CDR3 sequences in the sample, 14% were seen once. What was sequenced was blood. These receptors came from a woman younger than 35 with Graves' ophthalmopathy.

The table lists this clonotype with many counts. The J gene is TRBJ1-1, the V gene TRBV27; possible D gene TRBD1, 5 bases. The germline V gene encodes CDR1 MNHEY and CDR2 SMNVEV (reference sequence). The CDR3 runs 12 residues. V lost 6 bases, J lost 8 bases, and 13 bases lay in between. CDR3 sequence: CASSPTGGEAFF. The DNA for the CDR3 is TGTGCCAGCAGCCCTACAGGAGGGGAAGCTTTCTTT.

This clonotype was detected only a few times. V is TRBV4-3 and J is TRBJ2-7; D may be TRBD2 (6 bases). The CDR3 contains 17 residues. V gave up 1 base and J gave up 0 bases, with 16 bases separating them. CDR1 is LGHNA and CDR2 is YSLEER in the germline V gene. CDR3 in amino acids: CASSQGPGGKRSYEQYF. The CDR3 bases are TGCGCCAGCAGCCAAGGGCCTGGGGGGAAACGCTCCTACGAGCAGTACTTC.

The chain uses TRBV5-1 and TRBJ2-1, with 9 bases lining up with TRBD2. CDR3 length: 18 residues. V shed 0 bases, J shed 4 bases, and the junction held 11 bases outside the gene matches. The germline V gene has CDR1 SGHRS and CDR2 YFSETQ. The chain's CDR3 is CASSLDFGGRADYNEQFF. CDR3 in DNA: TGCGCCAGCAGCTTGGATTTTGGCGGGAGGGCGGATTACAATGAGCAGTTCTTC.

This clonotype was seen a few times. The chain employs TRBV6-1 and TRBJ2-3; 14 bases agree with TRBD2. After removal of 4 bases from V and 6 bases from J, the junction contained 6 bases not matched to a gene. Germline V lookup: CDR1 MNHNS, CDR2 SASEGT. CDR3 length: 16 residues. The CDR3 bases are TGTGCCAGCAGTGCGGGACTAGCGGGAGCCCAGGATACGCAGTATTTT. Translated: CASSAGLAGAQDTQYF.

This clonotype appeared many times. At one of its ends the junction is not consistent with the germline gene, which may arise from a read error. The CDR3 spells CASSLAGAGDTQYF. The CDR3 DNA reads as TGTGCCAGCAGTCTAGCGGGAGCGGGAGATACGCAGTATTTT. This chain connects TRBV12-3 or TRBV12-4 to TRBJ2-3; 10 bases align to TRBD2. This CDR3 is 14 amino acids long.

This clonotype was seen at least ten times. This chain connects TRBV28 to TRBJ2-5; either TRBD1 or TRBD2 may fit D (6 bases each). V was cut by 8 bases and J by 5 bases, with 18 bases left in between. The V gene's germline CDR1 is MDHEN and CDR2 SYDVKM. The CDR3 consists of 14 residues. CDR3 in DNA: TGTGCCAGCGGGCCTTCGGGGGCCCGGGAGACCCAGTACTTC. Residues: CASGPSGARETQYF.

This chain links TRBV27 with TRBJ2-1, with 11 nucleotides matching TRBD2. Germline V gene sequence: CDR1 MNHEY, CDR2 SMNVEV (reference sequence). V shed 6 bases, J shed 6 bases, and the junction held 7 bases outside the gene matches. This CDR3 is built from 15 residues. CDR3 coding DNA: TGTGCCAGCAGGGGGGGGACTAGCGGTATCAATGAGCAGTTCTTC. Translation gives CASRGGTSGINEQFF.

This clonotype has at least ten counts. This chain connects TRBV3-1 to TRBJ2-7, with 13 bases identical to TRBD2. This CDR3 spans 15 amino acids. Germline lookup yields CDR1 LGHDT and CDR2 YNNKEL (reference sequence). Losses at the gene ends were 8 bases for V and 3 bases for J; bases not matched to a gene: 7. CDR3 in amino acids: CASRKTSGRFYEQYF. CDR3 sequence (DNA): TGTGCCAGCCGAAAGACTAGCGGGAGGTTCTACGAGCAGTACTTC.

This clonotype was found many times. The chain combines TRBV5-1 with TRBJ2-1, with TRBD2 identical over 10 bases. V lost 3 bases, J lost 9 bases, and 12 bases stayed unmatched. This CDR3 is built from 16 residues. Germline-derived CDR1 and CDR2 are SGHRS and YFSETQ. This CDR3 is CASSYTGTSVNGEQFF. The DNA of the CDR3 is TGCGCCAGCAGCTACACCGGGACTAGCGTGAACGGTGAGCAGTTCTTC.

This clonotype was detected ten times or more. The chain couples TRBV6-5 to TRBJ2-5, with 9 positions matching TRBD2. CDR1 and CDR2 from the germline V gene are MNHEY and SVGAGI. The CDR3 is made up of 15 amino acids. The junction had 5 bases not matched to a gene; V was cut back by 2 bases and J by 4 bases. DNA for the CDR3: TGTGCCAGCAGTTACGGGGGCGGGAGGGGAGAGACCCAGTACTTC. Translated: CASSYGGGRGETQYF.

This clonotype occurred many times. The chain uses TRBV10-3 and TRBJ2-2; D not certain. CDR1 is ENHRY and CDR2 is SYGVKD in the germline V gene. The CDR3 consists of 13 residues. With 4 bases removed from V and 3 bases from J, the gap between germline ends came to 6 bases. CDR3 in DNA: TGTGCCATCAGTGCCGGATACACCGGGGAGCTGTTTTTT. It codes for CAISAGYTGELFF.

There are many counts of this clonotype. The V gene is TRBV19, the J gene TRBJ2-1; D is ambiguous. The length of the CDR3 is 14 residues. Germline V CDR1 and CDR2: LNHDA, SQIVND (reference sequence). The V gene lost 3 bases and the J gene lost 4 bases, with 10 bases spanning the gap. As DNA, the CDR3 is TGTGCCAGTAGTATGAGTATGGCGTACAATGAGCAGTTCTTC. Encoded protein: CASSMSMAYNEQFF.

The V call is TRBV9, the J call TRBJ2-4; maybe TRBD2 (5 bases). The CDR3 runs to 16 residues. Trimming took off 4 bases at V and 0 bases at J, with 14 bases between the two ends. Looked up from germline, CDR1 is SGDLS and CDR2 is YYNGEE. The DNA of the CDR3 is TGTGCCAGCAGCCCCCGGGGAGAATTAGCCAAAAACATTCAGTACTTC. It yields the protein CASSPRGELAKNIQYF.

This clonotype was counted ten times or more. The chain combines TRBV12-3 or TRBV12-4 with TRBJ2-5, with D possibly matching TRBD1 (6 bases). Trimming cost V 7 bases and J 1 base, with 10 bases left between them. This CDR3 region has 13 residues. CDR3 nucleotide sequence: TGTGCCAGCACCACGGACAGCCAAGAGACCCAGTACTTC. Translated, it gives CASTTDSQETQYF.

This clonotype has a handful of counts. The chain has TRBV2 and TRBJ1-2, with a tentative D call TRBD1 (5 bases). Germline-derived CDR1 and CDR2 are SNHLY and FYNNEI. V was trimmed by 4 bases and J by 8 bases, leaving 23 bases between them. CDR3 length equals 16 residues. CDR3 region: CASSALDAGRASGYTF. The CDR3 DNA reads TGTGCCAGCAGTGCCTTGGATGCGGGGCGAGCGAGCGGCTACACCTTC. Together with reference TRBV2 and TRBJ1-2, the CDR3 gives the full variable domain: EPEVTQTPSHQVTQMGQEVILRCVPISNHLYFYWYRQILGQKVEFLVSFYNNEISEKSEIFDDQFSVERPDGSNFTLKIRSTKLEDSAMYFCASSALDAGRASGYTFGSGTRLTVV.

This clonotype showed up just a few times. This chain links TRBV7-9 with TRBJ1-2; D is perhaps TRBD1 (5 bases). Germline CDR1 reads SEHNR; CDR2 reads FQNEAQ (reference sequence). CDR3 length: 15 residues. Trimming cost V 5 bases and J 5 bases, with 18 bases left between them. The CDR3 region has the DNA TGTGCCAGCAGCCTCCCAACCGGGACTCTGTATGGCTACACCTTC. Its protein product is CASSLPTGTLYGYTF.

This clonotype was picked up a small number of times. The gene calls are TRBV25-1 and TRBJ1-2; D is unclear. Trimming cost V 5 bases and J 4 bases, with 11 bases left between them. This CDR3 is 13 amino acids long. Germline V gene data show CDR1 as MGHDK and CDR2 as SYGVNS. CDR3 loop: CASSLTEFYGYTF. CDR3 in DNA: TGTGCCAGCAGTCTTACAGAGTTCTATGGCTACACCTTC.

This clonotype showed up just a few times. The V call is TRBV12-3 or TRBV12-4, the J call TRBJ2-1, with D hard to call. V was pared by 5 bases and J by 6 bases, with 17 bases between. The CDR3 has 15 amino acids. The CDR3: CASSASVARRNEQFF. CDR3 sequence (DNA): TGTGCCAGCAGTGCTTCGGTTGCCCGGCGCAATGAGCAGTTCTTC.

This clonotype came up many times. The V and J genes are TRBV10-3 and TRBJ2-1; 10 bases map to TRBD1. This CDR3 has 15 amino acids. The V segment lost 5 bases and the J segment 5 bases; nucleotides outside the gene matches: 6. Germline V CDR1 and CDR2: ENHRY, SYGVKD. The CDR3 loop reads CAISSPGQGHNEQFF. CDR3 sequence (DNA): TGTGCCATCAGTTCCCCGGGACAGGGGCACAATGAGCAGTTCTTC.

As DNA, the CDR3 is TGTGCCAGCAGCTCTCACGCGGCCTACTCCTACGAGCAGTACTTC. Its translation is CASSSHAAYSYEQYF. The chain has TRBV7-2 and TRBJ2-7; D not certain. This CDR3 comprises 15 residues. CDR1 SGHTA and CDR2 FQGNSA come from the germline V gene. Trimming took off 4 bases at V and 0 bases at J, with 13 bases between the two ends.

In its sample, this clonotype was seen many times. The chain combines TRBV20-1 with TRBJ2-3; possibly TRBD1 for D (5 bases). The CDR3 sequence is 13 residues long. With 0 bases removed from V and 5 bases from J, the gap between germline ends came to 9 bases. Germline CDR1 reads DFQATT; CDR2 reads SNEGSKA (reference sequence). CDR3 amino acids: CSAREKRGDTQYF. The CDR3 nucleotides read TGCAGTGCTAGAGAGAAAAGGGGAGATACGCAGTATTTT.

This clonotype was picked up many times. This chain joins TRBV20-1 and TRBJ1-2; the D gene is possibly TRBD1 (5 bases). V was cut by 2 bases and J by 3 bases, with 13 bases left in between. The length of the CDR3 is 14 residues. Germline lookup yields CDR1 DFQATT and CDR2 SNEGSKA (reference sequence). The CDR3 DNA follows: TGCAGTGCTAGACTGTCAGGGAGATACTATGGCTACACCTTC. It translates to CSARLSGRYYGYTF.

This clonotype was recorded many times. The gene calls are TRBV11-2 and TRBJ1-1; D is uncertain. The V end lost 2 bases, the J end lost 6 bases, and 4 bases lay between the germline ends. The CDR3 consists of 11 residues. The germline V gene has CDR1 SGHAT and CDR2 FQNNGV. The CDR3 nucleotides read TGTGCCAGCAGCTTATACGCTGAAGCTTTCTTT. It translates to CASSLYAEAFF.

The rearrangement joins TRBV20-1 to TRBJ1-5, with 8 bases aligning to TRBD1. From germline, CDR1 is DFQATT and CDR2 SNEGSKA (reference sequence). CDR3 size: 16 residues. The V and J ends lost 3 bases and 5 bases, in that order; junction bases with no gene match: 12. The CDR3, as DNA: TGCAGTGCTAGGGAAACAGGGGGTTGGGTTCATCAGCCCCAGCATTTT. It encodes CSARETGGWVHQPQHF.

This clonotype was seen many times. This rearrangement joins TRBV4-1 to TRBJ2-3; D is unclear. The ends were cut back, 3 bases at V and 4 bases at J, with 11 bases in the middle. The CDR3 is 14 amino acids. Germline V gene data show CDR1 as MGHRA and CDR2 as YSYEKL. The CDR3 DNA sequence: TGCGCCAGCAGCCAGTCAAGCGCCCCAGATACGCAGTATTTT. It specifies CASSQSSAPDTQYF.

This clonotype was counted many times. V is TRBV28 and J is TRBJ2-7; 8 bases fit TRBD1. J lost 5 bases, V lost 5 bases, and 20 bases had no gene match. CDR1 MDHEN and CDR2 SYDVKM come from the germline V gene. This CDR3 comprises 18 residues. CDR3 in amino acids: CASSPSSFSPGGRDEQYF. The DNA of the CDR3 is TGTGCCAGCAGTCCCTCCAGTTTTAGTCCAGGGGGCCGAGACGAGCAGTACTTC.

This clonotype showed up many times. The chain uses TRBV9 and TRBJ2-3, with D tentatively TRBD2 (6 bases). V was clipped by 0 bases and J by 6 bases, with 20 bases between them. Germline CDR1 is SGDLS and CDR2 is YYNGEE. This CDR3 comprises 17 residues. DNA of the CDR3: TGTGCCAGCAGCGTAGGTAGCCCAAGGTTAGCGGTGGATACGCAGTATTTT. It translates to CASSVGSPRLAVDTQYF.

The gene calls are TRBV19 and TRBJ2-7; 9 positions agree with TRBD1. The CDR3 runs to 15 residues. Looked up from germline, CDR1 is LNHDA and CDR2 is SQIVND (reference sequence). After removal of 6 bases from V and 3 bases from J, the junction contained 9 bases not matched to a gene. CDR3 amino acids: CASRRGGQGVYEQYF. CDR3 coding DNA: TGTGCCAGTAGAAGGGGGGGACAGGGCGTCTACGAGCAGTACTTC.

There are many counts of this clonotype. The CDR3 loop is CASSESLVQSEAFF. The CDR3 region has the DNA TGTGCCAGCAGTGAAAGCCTGGTTCAATCTGAAGCTTTCTTT. This rearrangement joins TRBV6-1 to TRBJ1-1, with D unresolved. V lost 2 bases and J 6 bases, leaving 13 bases between the germline ends. Per the germline V gene, CDR1 is MNHNS and CDR2 is SASEGT. The CDR3 spans 14 residues.